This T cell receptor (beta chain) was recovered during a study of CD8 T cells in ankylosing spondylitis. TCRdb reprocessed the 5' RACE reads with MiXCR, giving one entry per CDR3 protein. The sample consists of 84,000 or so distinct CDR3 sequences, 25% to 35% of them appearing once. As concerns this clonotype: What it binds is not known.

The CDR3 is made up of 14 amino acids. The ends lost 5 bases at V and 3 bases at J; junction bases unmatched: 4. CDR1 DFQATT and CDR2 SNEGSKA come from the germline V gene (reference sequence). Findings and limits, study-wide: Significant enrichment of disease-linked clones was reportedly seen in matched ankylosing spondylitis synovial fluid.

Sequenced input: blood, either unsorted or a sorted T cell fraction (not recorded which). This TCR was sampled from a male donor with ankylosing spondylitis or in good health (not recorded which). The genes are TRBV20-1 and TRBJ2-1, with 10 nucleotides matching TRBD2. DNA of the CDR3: TGCAGTGCTCGTCGACTAGCGGGCTACAATGAGCAGTTCTTC. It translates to CSARRLAGYNEQFF.